This TCR beta chain was sequenced for a study of cytomegalovirus exposure and HLA in healthy donors. The table came from immunoSEQ multiplex PCR; TCRdb's copy has only in-frame clones and leaves some out. Among 150,000 to 200,000 clones listed, approximately 96% were seen once. Regarding the study as a whole: For cytomegalovirus status, the classifier reportedly gave diagnoses with high specificity and sensitivity.

To note about this clone: The antigen remains undetermined.

CDR3 length: 16 amino acids. Germline CDR1 is LNHNV and CDR2 is YYDKDF (reference sequence). Trimming left V 0 bases short and J 3 bases short, with 15 bases between. The sample taken for sequencing was PBMCs. This sequence joins TRBV15 and TRBJ2-7; the D gene is possibly TRBD1 (6 bases). The receptor's source is a woman between 18 and 30 years old in good health and CMV-seronegative. The CDR3 DNA reads as TGTGCCACCAGCAGAGAAGCCGGAACAGGGAGCTACGAGCAGTACTTC. Protein product: CATSREAGTGSYEQYF.